The clone carrying this TCR beta chain was seen more than once but under ten times. Its target is not known. These data originate in a study of T-cell memory formation after mild COVID-19. The wider study: Clusters of TCRs were largely donor specific. The study, taken as a whole, reports: Within pre-infection memory, some responding clones were found, suggesting cross-reactive memory joined. Most CD4+ clones that shrank were in CM and EM, while CD8+ ones turned up in EMRA.

MiXCR was run by TCRdb on the 5' RACE reads, yielding one entry per CDR3 protein. The sample holds around 340,000 distinct CDR3 sequences, 10% to 15% seen once. V was cut by 4 bases and J by 3 bases, with 12 bases left in between. This CDR3 spans 14 amino acids. This TCR derives from a man aged 18 to 29 who had mild COVID-19 (a few samples of this study predate the infection). Cell type and time point are not known. Sequenced sample: PBMCs or a T cell subset sorted from them (not recorded which). The chain carries TRBV12-3 or TRBV12-4 and TRBJ2-5, with D uncertain. CDR3 amino acids: CASSSVAPEETQYF. The CDR3 DNA follows: TGTGCCAGCAGTTCCGTGGCCCCCGAAGAGACCCAGTACTTC.